This is a list of T cell receptor beta chains from one sample in a study of molecular identifiers for immune sequencing clone quantification. TCRdb passed the PCR reads through MiXCR, listing each CDR3 protein once. The repertoire consists of roughly 6,000 distinct CDR3 sequences, with 16% occurring once and the leading ten covering roughly 2.5%. Sequencing used naive CD8+ T cells from blood, with Jurkat cell RNA spiked in. Receptor source: a human donor in good health. Some libraries in this study had Jurkat cell RNA spiked in. CDR3s include the opening cysteine and the closing phenylalanine or tryptophan. Fields, in order: CDR3 DNA, CDR3 protein, clone size, D gene, J gene, V gene. A D gene is named only where the DNA matches it firmly. Rows give clone size only sometimes, using once, few, many, or a class for an expanded clone.

cdr3_nt: TGTGCCAGCAGTGAAGGACACACTGAAGCTTTCTTT; cdr3_aa: CASSEGHTEAFF; clone_size: medium-sized; d_call: -; j_call: TRBJ1-1; v_call: TRBV6-1
cdr3_nt: TGCGGTGCTAGAGATCGGGGCCGCAGGGGCACCGGGGAGCTGTTTTTT; cdr3_aa: CGARDRGRRGTGELFF; clone_size: few; d_call: -; j_call: TRBJ2-2; v_call: TRBV20-1
cdr3_nt: TGTGCCAGCAGCCAAGGGCGATGGGGGAACGATACGCAGTATTTT; cdr3_aa: CASSQGRWGNDTQYF; clone_size: many; d_call: -; j_call: TRBJ2-3; v_call: TRBV3-2
cdr3_nt: TGCAGTGCTAGAGAAGGTAGCGGAAGCTCCTACAATGAGCAGTTCTTC; cdr3_aa: CSAREGSGSSYNEQFF; clone_size: medium-sized; d_call: -; j_call: TRBJ2-1; v_call: TRBV20-1
cdr3_nt: TGCAGCGTTGAAGGGCCTATGAACACTGAAGCTTTCTTT; cdr3_aa: CSVEGPMNTEAFF; clone_size: medium-sized; d_call: -; j_call: TRBJ1-1; v_call: TRBV29-1
cdr3_nt: TGTGCCAGTAGTGATAAGTTGACAGATACGCAGTATTTT; cdr3_aa: CASSDKLTDTQYF; clone_size: medium-sized; d_call: -; j_call: TRBJ2-3; v_call: TRBV19
cdr3_nt: TGCGCCAGCAGCCCGGACGCGTCTGGGGCCAACGTCCTGACTTTC; cdr3_aa: CASSPDASGANVLTF; clone_size: medium-sized; d_call: -; j_call: TRBJ2-6; v_call: TRBV5-1
cdr3_nt: TGTGCCAGCAGAAAAATCCAGGGGTTGGACACTGAAGCTTTCTTT; cdr3_aa: CASRKIQGLDTEAFF; clone_size: medium-sized; d_call: -; j_call: TRBJ1-1; v_call: TRBV7-9
cdr3_nt: TGTGCCAGCAGCTTAGTGAGCGGAAGCTCCTACGAGCAGTACTTC; cdr3_aa: CASSLVSGSSYEQYF; clone_size: medium-sized; d_call: -; j_call: TRBJ2-7; v_call: TRBV7-2
cdr3_nt: TGTGCCAGCAGGACGACAGGGTTCGAGGCAGATACGCAGTATTTT; cdr3_aa: CASRTTGFEADTQYF; clone_size: medium-sized; d_call: TRBD1; j_call: TRBJ2-3; v_call: TRBV27
cdr3_nt: TGTGCCACCAGCAGAGATTTCCGGGCCGCAGATACGCAGTATTTT; cdr3_aa: CATSRDFRAADTQYF; clone_size: -; d_call: -; j_call: TRBJ2-3; v_call: TRBV15
cdr3_nt: TGTGCCAGCAGGCCAGACGCCTTCAGCTCCTACGAGCAGTACTTC; cdr3_aa: CASRPDAFSSYEQYF; clone_size: -; d_call: -; j_call: TRBJ2-7; v_call: TRBV6-6
cdr3_nt: TGTGCCAGCAGCCAAGATCAAGGGATTACTGAAGCTTTCTTT; cdr3_aa: CASSQDQGITEAFF; clone_size: -; d_call: -; j_call: TRBJ1-1; v_call: TRBV3-1
cdr3_nt: TGTGCCAGCAGCTTACATACCAGCAATCAGCCCCAGCATTTT; cdr3_aa: CASSLHTSNQPQHF; clone_size: medium-sized; d_call: -; j_call: TRBJ1-5; v_call: TRBV11-2
cdr3_nt: TGTGCCAGCAGCCTGGATGGCAAACTGTACGAGCAGTACTTC; cdr3_aa: CASSLDGKLYEQYF; clone_size: -; d_call: -; j_call: TRBJ2-7; v_call: TRBV5-3
cdr3_nt: TGTGCCAGCAGTTACTATGGGACTAGCGGGGGGGTCACAGATACGCAGTATTTT; cdr3_aa: CASSYYGTSGGVTDTQYF; clone_size: medium-sized; d_call: TRBD2; j_call: TRBJ2-3; v_call: TRBV6-5
cdr3_nt: TGTGCCAGCAGTCCCCGCCCGGACTCCACGGATGAGCAGTTCTTC; cdr3_aa: CASSPRPDSTDEQFF; clone_size: medium-sized; d_call: -; j_call: TRBJ2-1; v_call: TRBV28
cdr3_nt: TGTGCCAGTAGTACCAACACCGGGGGCTTGGATGAAAAACTGTTTTTT; cdr3_aa: CASSTNTGGLDEKLFF; clone_size: many; d_call: -; j_call: TRBJ1-4; v_call: TRBV19
cdr3_nt: TGTGCCAGCAGTCCCATAATTAGAGATACGCAGTATTTT; cdr3_aa: CASSPIIRDTQYF; clone_size: many; d_call: -; j_call: TRBJ2-3; v_call: TRBV6-5
cdr3_nt: TGTGCCAGCAGTTTATATGCCCTGAACACTGAAGCTTTCTTT; cdr3_aa: CASSLYALNTEAFF; clone_size: many; d_call: -; j_call: TRBJ1-1; v_call: TRBV27
cdr3_nt: TGTGCCAGCAGGGGGATCTGGACAGTCACAGATACGCAGTATTTT; cdr3_aa: CASRGIWTVTDTQYF; clone_size: medium-sized; d_call: -; j_call: TRBJ2-3; v_call: TRBV12-3/TRBV12-4
cdr3_nt: TGTGCCAGCAGTCCAGGCTGGGCAGATACGCAGTATTTT; cdr3_aa: CASSPGWADTQYF; clone_size: medium-sized; d_call: -; j_call: TRBJ2-3; v_call: TRBV9
cdr3_nt: TGTGCCAGCAGTTTAACCGGGGGCGAGGGAACCGGGGAGCTGTTTTTT; cdr3_aa: CASSLTGGEGTGELFF; clone_size: medium-sized; d_call: -; j_call: TRBJ2-2; v_call: TRBV12-3/TRBV12-4
cdr3_nt: TGCAGTGCTAGAGTGCCCCCCGGTGGCGACGGCAATCAGCCCCAGCATTTT; cdr3_aa: CSARVPPGGDGNQPQHF; clone_size: medium-sized; d_call: -; j_call: TRBJ1-5; v_call: TRBV20-1
cdr3_nt: TGTGCCAGCAGCTTAGACTCTGCGTTCTACAATGAGCAGTTCTTC; cdr3_aa: CASSLDSAFYNEQFF; clone_size: many; d_call: -; j_call: TRBJ2-1; v_call: TRBV11-3
cdr3_nt: TGTGCCAGCAGTACCCAAACAGGGGGCGGTTATCAGCCCCAGCATTTT; cdr3_aa: CASSTQTGGGYQPQHF; clone_size: medium-sized; d_call: TRBD1; j_call: TRBJ1-5; v_call: TRBV27
cdr3_nt: TGTGCCAGTAGTATTGGCTCCAGGGGTATTCAGCCCCAGCATTTT; cdr3_aa: CASSIGSRGIQPQHF; clone_size: medium-sized; d_call: -; j_call: TRBJ1-5; v_call: TRBV19
cdr3_nt: TGTGCCAGCAGCCTTACTACCGGGACTAGCGCACTGTATTTT; cdr3_aa: CASSLTTGTSALYF; clone_size: medium-sized; d_call: TRBD2; j_call: TRBJ2-3; v_call: TRBV13
cdr3_nt: TGTGCCAGTAGTTCCGGGACAGAGAACACCGGGGAGCTGTTTTTT; cdr3_aa: CASSSGTENTGELFF; clone_size: many; d_call: TRBD1; j_call: TRBJ2-2; v_call: TRBV19
cdr3_nt: TGTGCCACCAGTGGACGATTGAACACCGGGGAGCTGTTTTTT; cdr3_aa: CATSGRLNTGELFF; clone_size: many; d_call: -; j_call: TRBJ2-2; v_call: TRBV24-1
cdr3_nt: TGTGCCAGCAGTTTAACTAGCGGGAGCTCGAAGACCCAGTACTTC; cdr3_aa: CASSLTSGSSKTQYF; clone_size: medium-sized; d_call: TRBD2; j_call: TRBJ2-5; v_call: TRBV27
cdr3_nt: TGTGCCAGCAGCCGTTGGGAAGGAGAGACCCAGTACTTC; cdr3_aa: CASSRWEGETQYF; clone_size: medium-sized; d_call: -; j_call: TRBJ2-5; v_call: TRBV14
cdr3_nt: TGTGCCAGCAGTTACGGGACAGGGTACACCGGGGAGCTGTTTTTT; cdr3_aa: CASSYGTGYTGELFF; clone_size: medium-sized; d_call: TRBD1; j_call: TRBJ2-2; v_call: TRBV6-6
cdr3_nt: TGTGCCAGCAGCCGAACCCTAGCGGGAGTCGGAAATGAGCAGTTCTTC; cdr3_aa: CASSRTLAGVGNEQFF; clone_size: -; d_call: TRBD2; j_call: TRBJ2-1; v_call: TRBV7-6
cdr3_nt: TGTGCCAGCAGTTACTCCCGGGACTCCAAGAGCTCCTACAATGAGCAGTTCTTC; cdr3_aa: CASSYSRDSKSSYNEQFF; clone_size: medium-sized; d_call: -; j_call: TRBJ2-1; v_call: TRBV6-5